These 27 T cell receptor beta chains were sequenced from one sample in a study of blood T cell repertoires in COVID-19 (TCRdb year 2020). Library prep was done by the immunoSEQ multiplex PCR assay. TCRdb mirrors the immuneACCESS table, restricted to in-frame sequences. Some clones are absent from its copies; in checked studies, under half trace to an unresolved V gene, and the reason for the others is unknown. This sample holds 310,000 or so clones; roughly 87% were observed only once. The ten largest make up more than 7.5% of the sample. Sequenced material: peripheral blood. The receptor set was obtained from a man in his thirties or forties with COVID-19, enrolled during active disease.

The CDR3 spells CASIYDSLSTDTQYF. The CDR3 DNA sequence: TGCGCCAGCATCTACGACAGCCTAAGCACAGATACGCAGTATTTT. The rearrangement links TRBV5-1 to TRBJ2-3; D is perhaps TRBD1 (5 bases). The germline V gene encodes CDR1 SGHRS and CDR2 YFSETQ. This CDR3 region has 15 residues. V was clipped by 6 bases and J by 0 bases, with 14 bases between them.

This clone was recorded a few times. The chain uses TRBV2 and TRBJ1-5; 9 bases are a match to TRBD1. J gave up 6 bases and V 4 bases, and 4 bases lay outside the gene matches. This CDR3 has 14 residues. The germline CDR1 and CDR2 sequences are SNHLY and FYNNEI. In DNA, the CDR3 is TGTGCCAGCAGTGTACAGGGGGCGGGTCAGCCCCAGCATTTT. Its translation is CASSVQGAGQPQHF.

V and J are TRBV12-3 or TRBV12-4 and TRBJ1-2; D is unclear. V gave up 2 bases and J gave up 6 bases, with 7 bases separating them. The CDR3 is 12 amino acids. The CDR3 nucleotides are TGTGCCAGCAGTTTATGGGGAGATGGCTACACCTTC. It is translated as CASSLWGDGYTF.

V is TRBV11-2 and J is TRBJ2-2, with D possibly matching TRBD1 (5 bases). V lost 4 bases and J lost 6, with 12 bases in between. This CDR3 comprises 14 residues. Germline loops: CDR1 SGHAT, CDR2 FQNNGV. The CDR3 reads CASSSQTVPGELFF. CDR3 sequence (DNA): TGTGCCAGCAGCTCACAGACAGTCCCCGGGGAGCTGTTTTTT.

The rearrangement links TRBV4-1 to TRBJ2-7, with D tentatively TRBD1 (6 bases). This CDR3 region has 15 residues. The germline V and J ends were trimmed by 0 bases and 5 bases, with 14 bases remaining between them. Per the germline V gene, CDR1 is MGHRA and CDR2 is YSYEKL. CDR3 coding DNA: TGCGCCAGCAGCCAAGACCCTGGCAGGGGTGACGAGCAGTACTTC. It encodes CASSQDPGRGDEQYF.

This sequence joins TRBV13 and TRBJ2-7; 8 bases line up with TRBD1. Germline V gives CDR1 PRHDT, CDR2 FYEKMQ (reference sequence). The CDR3 extends over 13 amino acids. V shed 5 bases, J shed 3 bases, and the junction held 3 bases outside the gene matches. The CDR3 coding sequence is TGTGCCAGCAGCACGGGACAGGTCTACGAGCAGTACTTC. Its protein product is CASSTGQVYEQYF.

V gene TRBV29-1 combines with J gene TRBJ1-1; tentatively, D is TRBD1 (5 bases). V lost 4 bases and J 3 bases, leaving 6 bases between the germline ends. Germline CDR1 reads SQVTM; CDR2 reads ANQGSEA. The CDR3 sequence is 11 residues long. The DNA for the CDR3 is TGCAGCGTTGCCAGGGACACTGAAGCTTTCTTT. Translation: CSVARDTEAFF.

This chain connects TRBV15 to TRBJ1-4; the match to TRBD1 covers 7 bases. After removal of 1 base from V and 7 bases from J, the junction contained 9 bases not matched to a gene. The CDR3 contains 16 residues. Germline-derived CDR1 and CDR2 are LNHNV and YYDKDF (reference sequence). The CDR3 coding sequence is TGTGCCACCAGCAGAGGGAGGGGGCAGTTTCGTGAAAAACTGTTTTTT. Its translation is CATSRGRGQFREKLFF.

The chain has TRBV6-5 and TRBJ1-2, with D possibly matching TRBD1 (6 bases). V was trimmed by 3 bases and J by 2 bases, leaving 10 bases between them. The CDR3 sequence is 14 residues long. Germline V lookup: CDR1 MNHEY, CDR2 SVGAGI. The CDR3 nucleotides read TGTGCCAGCAGTTATAACAGGGAGAACTATGGCTACACCTTC. Protein: CASSYNRENYGYTF.

The CDR3 loop is CASTLASPDYGYTF. CDR3 in DNA: TGTGCCAGTACCCTGGCCTCACCCGACTATGGCTACACCTTC. The J gene is TRBJ1-2, the V gene TRBV19; D not certain. Germline values: CDR1 LNHDA, CDR2 SQIVND (reference sequence). CDR3 size: 14 residues. V was pared by 7 bases and J by 3 bases, with 15 bases between.

This clone was recorded only once. The gene calls are TRBV7-3 and TRBJ2-5, with 10 bases matching TRBD2. Germline trimming cut 5 bases from V and 5 bases from J; bases unmatched to any gene: 17. This CDR3 is built from 18 residues. CDR1 and CDR2 (germline): SGHTA, FQGTGA. The CDR3 nucleotides are TGTGCCAGCAGCCAATTCGGGCTAGCGGGAGAAGGTGTGGAGACCCAGTACTTC. Its translation: CASSQFGLAGEGVETQYF.

This chain connects TRBV14 to TRBJ2-2; no reliable D call. V dropped 5 bases and J dropped 6 bases, with 7 bases sitting between them. The CDR3 is 12 amino acids. CDR1 and CDR2 (germline): SGHDN, FVKESK. CDR3 nucleotides: TGTGCCAGCAGCGGGCTACCCGGGGAGCTGTTTTTT. Protein: CASSGLPGELFF.

The CDR3 region is CAISDPLSSYEQYF. The CDR3 DNA reads as TGTGCCATCAGTGACCCACTGAGCTCCTACGAGCAGTACTTC. This chain connects TRBV10-3 to TRBJ2-7; D is unclear. The ends were cut back, 3 bases at V and 0 bases at J, with 9 bases in the middle. CDR1 and CDR2 (germline): ENHRY, SYGVKD. The length of the CDR3 is 14 residues.

The genes are TRBV29-1 and TRBJ2-1; 11 positions match TRBD1. V gave up 4 bases and J gave up 0 bases; unmatched junction bases: 8. The germline CDR1 and CDR2 sequences are SQVTM and ANQGSEA. The CDR3 loop spans 17 amino acids. CDR3 amino acids: CSVGVGQGGSSYNEQFF. CDR3 sequence (DNA): TGCAGCGTTGGCGTGGGACAGGGGGGAAGCTCCTACAATGAGCAGTTCTTC.

This clone occurred once. The genes are TRBV28 and TRBJ1-1; D is possibly TRBD1 (6 bases). The CDR3 runs 18 residues. V shed 5 bases and J shed 4 bases, with 26 bases lying between them. Germline V gene sequence: CDR1 MDHEN, CDR2 SYDVKM. CDR3 sequence (DNA): TGTGCCAGCAGTCCATACCCCGGGACACCGAGGGTAGGCACTGAAGCTTTCTTT. Encoded protein: CASSPYPGTPRVGTEAFF.

Written as DNA, the CDR3 is TGTGCCAGCTCACTTCCGGGACAGGGGCTCTACGAGCAGTACTTC. Translated, it gives CASSLPGQGLYEQYF. The chain is built from TRBV18 and TRBJ2-7; 10 bases map to TRBD1. CDR1 is KGHSH, CDR2 LQKENI, per germline. The CDR3 has 15 amino acids. Trimming took 4 bases from V and 3 from J; bases not matched to a gene: 6.

V and J are TRBV29-1 and TRBJ1-2; no clear D gene. The CDR3 totals 13 residues. Germline values: CDR1 SQVTM, CDR2 ANQGSEA. Trimming pared 3 bases from V and 2 bases from J, leaving 10 bases between. The CDR3 DNA reads as TGCAGCGTTGATCTTCGTCAGAACTATGGCTACACCTTC. Its translation: CSVDLRQNYGYTF. Variable domain in full (rest from reference TRBV29-1 and TRBJ1-2): SAVISQKPSRDICQRGTSLTIQCQVDSQVTMMFWYRQQPGQSLTLIATANQGSEATYESGFVIDKFPISRPNLTFSTLTVSNMSPEDSSIYLCSVDLRQNYGYTFGSGTRLTVV.

The chain combines TRBV7-3 with TRBJ1-1; a possible D gene is TRBD1 (5 bases). The CDR3 is 14 residues long. Germline lookup yields CDR1 SGHTA and CDR2 FQGTGA. Trimming shortened V by 4 bases and J by 1 base, and 10 bases separated the two germline ends. In DNA form, the CDR3 reads TGTGCCAGCAGCTATCAGGGTGGGAACACTGAAGCTTTCTTT. It is translated as CASSYQGGNTEAFF.

The gene calls are TRBV2 and TRBJ2-3, with TRBD2 matching 7 bases. The CDR3 length is 15 residues. Trimming removed 2 bases from V and 4 bases from J; junction bases left unmatched: 6. The germline V gene has CDR1 SNHLY and CDR2 FYNNEI. The CDR3 bases are TGTGCCAGCAGTGAACTCTGGGGGAGGGCAGATACGCAGTATTTT. It translates to CASSELWGRADTQYF.

The rearrangement links TRBV3-1 (or the pseudogene TRBV3-2) to TRBJ1-1, with 9 bases fitting TRBD1. Trimming cost V 4 bases and J 6 bases; bases outside gene matches: 6. The CDR3 consists of 14 residues. From germline, CDR1 is LGHDT and CDR2 YNNKEL (reference sequence). DNA of the CDR3: TGTGCCAGCAGCCCCGGGACAGGGTACCCTGAAGCTTTCTTT. This sequence encodes CASSPGTGYPEAFF.

This chain uses TRBV10-3 with TRBJ2-2; 7 bases line up with TRBD2. CDR1 ENHRY and CDR2 SYGVKD come from the germline V gene. The CDR3 is made up of 13 amino acids. Trimming at V came to 9 bases and at J to 3 bases, leaving 4 bases not matched to a gene. The CDR3 DNA follows: TGTGCCATGCGGGAGCCGGACACCGGGGAGCTGTTTTTT. This gives the protein CAMREPDTGELFF.

This sequence joins TRBV6-5 and TRBJ1-1; no firm D call. Germline CDR1 reads MNHEY; CDR2 reads SVGAGI. The V end lost 2 bases, the J end lost 1 base, and 8 bases lay between the germline ends. This CDR3 spans 14 amino acids. The CDR3 nucleotides read TGTGCCAGCAGTTACGGTCAGAAGAACACTGAAGCTTTCTTT. This codes for CASSYGQKNTEAFF.

The chain has TRBV5-8 and TRBJ2-5, with 16 positions matching TRBD2. Trimming took 3 bases from V and 2 from J; bases not matched to a gene: 4. The CDR3 consists of 17 residues. Per the germline V gene, CDR1 is SGHTS and CDR2 is YDEGEE. The CDR3, as DNA: TGTGCCAGCAGCTCAGGGACTAGCGGGGGGGTTCAAGAGACCCAGTACTTC. Translating gives CASSSGTSGGVQETQYF.

The gene calls are TRBV6-2 or TRBV6-3 and TRBJ2-7; maybe TRBD2 (6 bases). The CDR3 consists of 15 residues. CDR1 MNHEY and CDR2 SVGEGT come from the germline V gene. Trimming removed 2 bases at V and 1 base at J, with 12 bases between. The CDR3 DNA reads TGTGCCAGCAGTTACGGTGCTAGCGCATCCTACGAGCAGTACTTC. Amino acids: CASSYGASASYEQYF.

The chain has TRBV9 and TRBJ2-7; TRBD1 matches 10 bases. Trimming took 2 bases from V and 2 from J; bases not matched to a gene: 4. There are 15 residues in the CDR3. Germline lookup yields CDR1 SGDLS and CDR2 YYNGEE. As DNA, the CDR3 is TGTGCCAGCAGCGTCGGGACAGGGGCGACCTACGAGCAGTACTTC. Protein sequence: CASSVGTGATYEQYF.

V is TRBV6-5 and J is TRBJ2-7, with D hard to call. Germline assignment: CDR1 MNHEY and CDR2 SVGAGI. This CDR3 comprises 16 residues. V lost 0 bases and J 8 bases, leaving 20 bases between the germline ends. The CDR3 spells CASSYSIASIPTQQYF. The CDR3 region has the DNA TGTGCCAGCAGTTACTCGATTGCGTCTATTCCTACGCAGCAGTACTTC.

The chain uses TRBV4-1 and TRBJ2-7; D remains unclear. Deletions cut 4 bases from V and 3 bases from J, with 10 bases between. CDR1 and CDR2 from the germline V gene are MGHRA and YSYEKL. The CDR3 spans 13 residues. CDR3 in DNA: TGCGCCAGCAGCCCGAGCAGAGGCTACGAGCAGTACTTC. Its translation: CASSPSRGYEQYF.